The TCR beta chain under discussion was sequenced for a study of blood T cells in healthy people across ages. Study-wide results and caveats: The study found more naive CD4+ cells and higher diversity in long-lived than aged donors.

V trimming: 3 bases; J trimming: 1 base; junction bases outside the gene matches: 6. This CDR3 spans 18 amino acids. Germline CDR1 is SNHLY and CDR2 is FYNNEI. This clonotype was seen only a few times. The antigen remains unidentified. Alongside a J-beta primer mix, a sample-barcoded 5' primer served in a second PCR lasting roughly 7 to 12 cycles. The authors tagged each cDNA molecule using a template-switch adaptor with 12 random nucleotides. Via MiXCR, TCRdb re-called the 5' RACE reads, giving one row per CDR3 protein. The sample lists around 870,000 distinct CDR3 sequences, around 26% occurring once.

The rearrangement uses TRBV2 and TRBJ2-1, with 13 bases matching TRBD2. The origin of this receptor is a woman over 75 in good health. The sequencing input was blood. The chain's CDR3 is CASSEETSGGWSYNEQFF. The CDR3 DNA follows: TGTGCCAGCAGTGAGGAGACTAGCGGGGGGTGGTCCTACAATGAGCAGTTCTTC.